A selection of T cell receptor beta chains follows, all from one sample in a study of early stage breast cancer tumors. TCRdb's table, derived via immunoSEQ multiplex PCR, lists solely in-frame clones and lacks some. The table includes more than 65,000 clones, 80% detected once. Sample: blood. These receptors all stem from a person aged 40 to 49 with breast cancer. Each CDR3 is given with its conserved first and last residue. Each record gives: clone size, J gene, D gene, V gene, CDR3 protein, CDR3 DNA. D genes are given only for firm matches. Size tells how often a clone was seen (once, few, many) or the class of an expanded clone, and some rows leave it out.

size: NA; J: TRBJ2-1; D: NA; V: TRBV9; CDR3: CASSVGSNEQFF; DNA: TGTGCCAGCAGCGTAGGTAGCAATGAGCAGTTCTTC
size: NA; J: TRBJ2-7; D: NA; V: TRBV10-3; CDR3: CAISESPRQHPYEQYF; DNA: TGTGCCATCAGTGAGTCGCCCCGGCAGCACCCCTACGAGCAGTACTTC
size: NA; J: TRBJ1-2; D: TRBD1; V: TRBV5-1; CDR3: CASSSGQFYGYTF; DNA: TGCGCCAGCAGTTCGGGACAGTTCTATGGCTACACCTTC
size: NA; J: TRBJ2-7; D: TRBD2; V: TRBV13; CDR3: CASSRRVLAGGPQEQYF; DNA: TGTGCCAGCAGCCGACGTGTTTTGGCGGGAGGGCCTCAGGAGCAGTACTTC
size: NA; J: TRBJ2-7; D: TRBD2; V: TRBV2; CDR3: CASSEGERGSYEQYF; DNA: TGTGCCAGCAGTGAGGGCGAGCGGGGGTCCTACGAGCAGTACTTC
size: NA; J: TRBJ1-2; D: NA; V: TRBV28; CDR3: CATRGDTNYGYTF; DNA: TGTGCCACCCGGGGGGATACTAACTATGGCTACACCTTC
size: NA; J: TRBJ2-5; D: TRBD2; V: TRBV29-1; CDR3: CSVRGLAGQKETQYF; DNA: TGCAGCGTCCGAGGACTAGCGGGACAAAAAGAGACCCAGTACTTC
size: NA; J: TRBJ1-5; D: TRBD1; V: TRBV28; CDR3: CASSIQGSNQPQHF; DNA: TGTGCCAGCAGTATACAGGGGAGCAATCAGCCCCAGCATTTT
size: NA; J: TRBJ1-1; D: TRBD1; V: TRBV6-5; CDR3: CASSSWTGGMNTEAFF; DNA: TGTGCCAGCAGTTCCTGGACAGGGGGTATGAACACTGAAGCTTTCTTT
size: NA; J: TRBJ2-3; D: NA; V: TRBV18; CDR3: CASSPQKADTQYF; DNA: TGTGCCAGCTCACCACAAAAGGCGGATACGCAGTATTTT
size: NA; J: TRBJ1-2; D: NA; V: TRBV19; CDR3: CASSIPPNYGYTF; DNA: TGTGCCAGTAGTATCCCGCCCAACTATGGCTACACCTTC
size: NA; J: TRBJ2-3; D: NA; V: TRBV28; CDR3: CASEGPGGDTQYF; DNA: TGTGCCAGCGAGGGACCGGGGGGCGATACGCAGTATTTT
size: NA; J: TRBJ1-2; D: TRBD1; V: TRBV20-1; CDR3: CSARTGRGYTF; DNA: TGCAGTGCCCGGACAGGCCGGGGCTACACCTTC
size: NA; J: TRBJ2-1; D: NA; V: TRBV10-1; CDR3: CASSEPEAGADNEQFF; DNA: TGCGCCAGCAGTGAGCCGGAGGCAGGGGCCGACAATGAGCAGTTCTTC
size: NA; J: TRBJ1-1; D: NA; V: TRBV11-1; CDR3: CASSHGRATEAFF; DNA: TGTGCCAGCAGCCACGGGAGGGCAACTGAAGCTTTCTTT
size: NA; J: TRBJ1-2; D: TRBD1; V: TRBV18; CDR3: CASSQGQPKYYGYTF; DNA: TGTGCCAGCTCCCAGGGACAGCCGAAGTACTATGGCTACACCTTC
size: NA; J: TRBJ2-3; D: TRBD1; V: TRBV7-9; CDR3: CASSLVGQGYTDTQYF; DNA: TGTGCCAGCAGCTTAGTCGGACAGGGTTACACAGATACGCAGTATTTT
size: NA; J: TRBJ1-1; D: TRBD1; V: TRBV29-1; CDR3: CSVVEGAYTEAFF; DNA: TGCAGCGTTGTTGAGGGGGCCTACACTGAAGCTTTCTTT
size: NA; J: TRBJ1-5; D: NA; V: TRBV6-1; CDR3: CASSPQGGQPQHF; DNA: TGTGCCAGCAGCCCACAGGGTGGACAGCCCCAGCATTTT
size: NA; J: TRBJ1-2; D: NA; V: TRBV25-1; CDR3: CASSGGDASNYGYTF; DNA: TGTGCCAGCAGTGGAGGGGACGCGTCTAACTATGGCTACACCTTC
size: NA; J: TRBJ2-1; D: NA; V: TRBV9; CDR3: CASSARGLNEQFF; DNA: TGTGCCAGCAGCGCCAGGGGATTGAATGAGCAGTTCTTC
size: once; J: TRBJ2-7; D: TRBD1; V: TRBV25-1; CDR3: CASSDRQGSEQYF; DNA: TGTGCCAGCAGTGACAGACAGGGAAGCGAGCAGTACTTC
size: NA; J: TRBJ1-2; D: NA; V: TRBV14; CDR3: CASSQDRFYGYTF; DNA: TGTGCCAGCAGCCAAGATCGGTTCTATGGCTACACCTTC
size: NA; J: TRBJ2-3; D: TRBD1; V: TRBV5-6; CDR3: CASSPLADRAGTDTQYF; DNA: TGTGCCAGCAGCCCACTCGCAGACAGGGCCGGCACAGATACGCAGTATTTT
size: NA; J: TRBJ1-1; D: NA; V: TRBV11-2; CDR3: CASSLVSSSNTEAFF; DNA: TGTGCCAGCAGCTTAGTGTCCAGCTCTAACACTGAAGCTTTCTTT
size: NA; J: TRBJ2-5; D: NA; V: TRBV2; CDR3: CASSPSTTQETQYF; DNA: TGTGCCAGCAGTCCTTCGACTACTCAAGAGACCCAGTACTTC
size: NA; J: TRBJ1-5; D: TRBD1; V: TRBV28; CDR3: CASSRPKGQPNLNQPQHF; DNA: TGTGCCAGCAGTCGACCTAAGGGACAGCCAAACCTCAATCAGCCCCAGCATTTT
size: NA; J: TRBJ1-2; D: NA; V: TRBV4-2; CDR3: CASSQEHGANYGYTF; DNA: TGTGCCAGCAGCCAAGAACACGGAGCTAACTATGGCTACACCTTC
size: once; J: TRBJ2-7; D: NA; V: TRBV21-1; CDR3: CASSKVNGTKLRYEQYF; DNA: TGTGCCAGCAGCAAAGTTAATGGGACCAAACTCCGCTACGAGCAGTACTTC
size: NA; J: TRBJ1-5; D: TRBD1; V: TRBV16; CDR3: CASSQWTGGNQPQHF; DNA: TGTGCCAGCAGCCAATGGACAGGGGGGAATCAGCCCCAGCATTTT
size: NA; J: TRBJ2-7; D: TRBD1; V: TRBV7-9; CDR3: CASSPGQGTKYGAYEQYF; DNA: TGTGCCAGCAGCCCTGGACAGGGGACGAAGTATGGGGCCTACGAGCAGTACTTC
size: NA; J: TRBJ1-5; D: NA; V: TRBV6-5; CDR3: CASGRAGNNQPQHF; DNA: TGTGCCAGCGGGCGGGCAGGCAACAATCAGCCCCAGCATTTT
size: NA; J: TRBJ1-1; D: NA; V: TRBV19; CDR3: CASSRDRSQGTEAFF; DNA: TGTGCCAGTAGTAGAGACCGGTCCCAGGGCACTGAAGCTTTCTTT
size: few; J: TRBJ1-1; D: TRBD1; V: TRBV11-2; CDR3: CASSLVWGQMNTEAFF; DNA: TGTGCCAGCAGCTTAGTCTGGGGACAGATGAACACTGAAGCTTTCTTT
size: NA; J: TRBJ2-1; D: NA; V: TRBV30; CDR3: CAWNQGRVSGEQFF; DNA: TGTGCCTGGAACCAGGGTAGAGTTAGCGGTGAGCAGTTCTTC
size: NA; J: TRBJ2-2; D: NA; V: TRBV5-4; CDR3: CASSLVQGDSGELFF; DNA: TGTGCCAGCAGCTTAGTTCAGGGAGATTCCGGGGAGCTGTTTTTT
size: few; J: TRBJ2-7; D: TRBD1; V: TRBV7-8; CDR3: CASSFTGDKGEQYF; DNA: TGTGCCAGCAGCTTTACAGGGGATAAAGGCGAGCAGTACTTC
size: once; J: TRBJ2-2; D: NA; V: TRBV2; CDR3: CATRPGTDTGELFF; DNA: TGTGCCACCCGCCCCGGGACCGACACCGGGGAGCTGTTTTTT
size: NA; J: TRBJ1-2; D: TRBD1; V: TRBV28; CDR3: CASSSNQGQSYGYTF; DNA: TGTGCCAGCAGCTCTAACCAGGGACAGTCCTATGGCTACACCTTC
size: NA; J: TRBJ1-1; D: NA; V: TRBV6-1; CDR3: CASSELAGGNTEAFF; DNA: TGTGCCAGCAGTGAATTAGCGGGCGGGAACACTGAAGCTTTCTTT
size: NA; J: TRBJ2-1; D: NA; V: TRBV12-5; CDR3: CASGLVGGGNEQFF; DNA: TGTGCTAGTGGTTTGGTAGGGGGAGGAAATGAGCAGTTCTTC
size: NA; J: TRBJ1-4; D: TRBD1; V: TRBV5-1; CDR3: CASTRGVAGLQEKLFF; DNA: TGCGCCAGCACCAGGGGGGTGGCAGGGTTACAGGAAAAACTGTTTTTT
size: NA; J: TRBJ2-2; D: NA; V: TRBV7-9; CDR3: CASRIGGGWTGELFF; DNA: TGTGCCAGCAGAATAGGTGGGGGATGGACCGGGGAGCTGTTTTTT
size: NA; J: TRBJ1-5; D: TRBD1; V: TRBV2; CDR3: CASSGQGDQPQHF; DNA: TGTGCCAGCAGTGGACAGGGAGATCAGCCCCAGCATTTT